This TCR beta chain was captured by sequencing in a study of cytomegalovirus exposure and HLA in healthy donors. PCR primers comprised 60 Vbeta and 13 Jbeta primers. Only in-frame clones appear in the TCRdb table, and some are missing; sequencing was by immunoSEQ multiplex PCR. The table shows roughly 89,000 clones, with over 55% occurring only once. The CDR3 consists of 15 residues. Germline V CDR1 and CDR2: SGHRS, YFSETQ. The V end lost 0 bases, the J end lost 4 bases, and 10 bases lay between the germline ends. The sequence was obtained from a woman aged 45-60 years in good health and CMV-seropositive. The sequencing sample was made of PBMCs. V is TRBV5-1 and J is TRBJ2-2, with D maybe TRBD2 (5 bases). This chain's CDR3 is CASSLAPAGTGELFF. For the CDR3, the DNA is TGCGCCAGCAGCTTGGCCCCCGCGGGCACCGGGGAGCTGTTTTTT.